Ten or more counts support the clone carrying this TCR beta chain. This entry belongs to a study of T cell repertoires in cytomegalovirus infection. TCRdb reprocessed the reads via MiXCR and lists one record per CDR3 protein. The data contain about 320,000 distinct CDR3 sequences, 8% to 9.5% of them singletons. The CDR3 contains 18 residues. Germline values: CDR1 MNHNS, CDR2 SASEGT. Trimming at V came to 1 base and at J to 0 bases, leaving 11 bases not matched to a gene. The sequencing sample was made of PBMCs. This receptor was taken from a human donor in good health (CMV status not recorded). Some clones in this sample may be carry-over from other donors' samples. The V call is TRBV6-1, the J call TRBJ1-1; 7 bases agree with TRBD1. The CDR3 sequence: CASSEGKIGTALNTEAFF. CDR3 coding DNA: TGTGCCAGCAGTGAAGGGAAGATTGGGACAGCACTGAACACTGAAGCTTTCTTT.